This entry lists 2 T cell receptor beta chains sequenced from one sample in a study of cytotoxic CD8 clonotypes in ibrutinib-treated CLL (dated by TCRdb to the early 2020s). Taken with the paper, the label for time point translates to: approximately 25 months on ibrutinib. Libraries were built with the immunoSEQ multiplex PCR assay. TCRdb re-hosts the immuneACCESS table, in-frame sequences only. Its copies lack some clones; in the studies checked, an unresolved V gene accounts for under half of them, and the cause for the rest is not known. This sample holds fewer than 150,000 clones; around 84% were observed only once. The top ten clones comprise 2.5% to 3.5% of the sample. This material consisted of PBMCs, taken after 24 months of ibrutinib treatment. The source is a human donor with chronic lymphocytic leukemia.

The V and J genes are TRBV5-8 and TRBJ1-1; D call uncertain. The CDR3 is 14 residues long. The V and J ends lost 4 bases and 0 bases respectively, with 10 bases between them. The germline V gene has CDR1 SGHTS and CDR2 YDEGEE. CDR3 amino acids: CASSLYIMNTEAFF. CDR3 DNA: TGTGCCAGCAGCCTATACATCATGAACACTGAAGCTTTCTTT.

The rearrangement uses TRBV2 and TRBJ1-1, with D perhaps TRBD1 (5 bases). CDR3 length equals 12 residues. The germline gives CDR1 SNHLY, CDR2 FYNNEI. V was trimmed by 5 bases and J by 7 bases, leaving 11 bases between them. This CDR3 reads CASSYRRIEAFF. CDR3 nucleotides: TGTGCCAGCAGTTACAGGAGGATTGAAGCTTTCTTT.